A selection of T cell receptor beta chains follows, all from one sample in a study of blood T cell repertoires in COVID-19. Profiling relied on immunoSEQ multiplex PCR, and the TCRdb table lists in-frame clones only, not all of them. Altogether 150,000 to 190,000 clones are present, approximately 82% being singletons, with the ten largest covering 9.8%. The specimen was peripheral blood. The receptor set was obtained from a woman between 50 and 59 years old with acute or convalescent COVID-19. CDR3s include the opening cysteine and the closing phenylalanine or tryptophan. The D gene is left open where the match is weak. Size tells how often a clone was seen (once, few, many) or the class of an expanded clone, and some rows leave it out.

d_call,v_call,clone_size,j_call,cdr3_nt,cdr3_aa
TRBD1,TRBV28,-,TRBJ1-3,TGTGCCAGCAGTGGGTCCCCGGACAGGGCTCATGGAAACACCATATATTTT,CASSGSPDRAHGNTIYF
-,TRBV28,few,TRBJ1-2,TGTGCCAGCAGTTTCCCCGGGACTAATGGCTACACCTTC,CASSFPGTNGYTF
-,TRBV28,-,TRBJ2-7,TGTGCCAGCAGTACCCCGACACCGAGCTACGAGCAGTACTTC,CASSTPTPSYEQYF
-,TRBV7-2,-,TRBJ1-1,TGTGCCAGCACCAAGTCACAGGGAGGGACAAACACTGAAGCTTTCTTT,CASTKSQGGTNTEAFF
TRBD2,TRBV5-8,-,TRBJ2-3,TGTGCCAGCAGCTCAGGGACTAGCGGGGGGGGAGATACGCAGTATTTT,CASSSGTSGGGDTQYF
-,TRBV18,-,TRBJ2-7,TGTGCCAGCTCACCTAACAGAGATACCTACGAGCAGTACTTC,CASSPNRDTYEQYF
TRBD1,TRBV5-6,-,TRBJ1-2,TGTGCCAGCAGCTCACAGGGGGCGGAATTAGTGTATGGCTACACCTTC,CASSSQGAELVYGYTF
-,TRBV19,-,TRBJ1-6,TGTGCCAGTAGTAGGTCAGGGGTAGATAATTCACCCCTCCACTTT,CASSRSGVDNSPLHF
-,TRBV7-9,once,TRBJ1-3,TGTGCCAGCAGCGTCCCGGGACTGTTATATTTT,CASSVPGLLYF
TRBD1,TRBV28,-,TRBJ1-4,TGTGCCAGCACCTTAGGACAGGCTCATGAAAAACTGTTTTTT,CASTLGQAHEKLFF
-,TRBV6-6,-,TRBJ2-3,TGTGCCAGCAGTTACTCCCCGGCGGGGCAGTATTTT,CASSYSPAGQYF
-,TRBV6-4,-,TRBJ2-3,TGTGCCAGCAGTGAGTCGGAGCTCGACACAGATACGCAGTATTTT,CASSESELDTDTQYF
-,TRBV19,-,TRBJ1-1,TGTGCCAGTAGCCCAGGGGTAAGGAACACTGAAGCTTTCTTT,CASSPGVRNTEAFF
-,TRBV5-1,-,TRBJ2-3,TGCGCCAGCAGCTTGGGGCCTGTTGAGGGTAAGGATACGCAGTATTTT,CASSLGPVEGKDTQYF
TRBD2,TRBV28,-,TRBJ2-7,TGTGCCAGCAGTTCGGGACTAGCGGGCTACGAGCAGTACTTC,CASSSGLAGYEQYF
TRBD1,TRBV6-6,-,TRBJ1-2,TGTGCCAGCAGTTGGACAGGGAGCTTGGACTATGGCTACACCTTC,CASSWTGSLDYGYTF
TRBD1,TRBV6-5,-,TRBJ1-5,TGTGCCAGCAGCCCGGACAGGGTTGTGAATCAGCCCCAGCATTTT,CASSPDRVVNQPQHF
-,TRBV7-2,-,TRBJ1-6,TGTGCCAGCAGTCCTCAGGGAGGCTATAATTCACCCCTCCACTTT,CASSPQGGYNSPLHF